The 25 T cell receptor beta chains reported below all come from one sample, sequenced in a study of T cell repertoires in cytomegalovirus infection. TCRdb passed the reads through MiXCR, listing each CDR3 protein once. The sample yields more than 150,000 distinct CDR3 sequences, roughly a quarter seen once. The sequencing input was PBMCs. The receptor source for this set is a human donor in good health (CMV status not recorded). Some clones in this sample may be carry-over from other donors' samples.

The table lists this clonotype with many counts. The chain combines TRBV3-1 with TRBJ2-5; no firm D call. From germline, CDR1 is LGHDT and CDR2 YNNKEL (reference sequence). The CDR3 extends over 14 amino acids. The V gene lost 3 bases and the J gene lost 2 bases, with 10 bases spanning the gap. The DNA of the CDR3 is TGTGCCAGCAGCCAGACCTGGCAGCAAGAGACCCAGTACTTC. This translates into CASSQTWQQETQYF.

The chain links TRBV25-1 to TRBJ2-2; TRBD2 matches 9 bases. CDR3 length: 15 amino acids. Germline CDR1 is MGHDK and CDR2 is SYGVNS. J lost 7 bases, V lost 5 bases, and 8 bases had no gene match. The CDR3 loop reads CASSNRLAVGGELFF. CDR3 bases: TGTGCCAGCAGTAACCGACTAGCGGTTGGCGGGGAGCTGTTTTTT.

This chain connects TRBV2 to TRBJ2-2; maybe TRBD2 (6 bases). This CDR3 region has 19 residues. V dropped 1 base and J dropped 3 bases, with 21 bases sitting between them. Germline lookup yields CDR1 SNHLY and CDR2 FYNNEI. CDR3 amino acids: CASSEGGRTGTSYTGELFF. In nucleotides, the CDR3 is TGTGCCAGCAGTGAAGGGGGGAGAACCGGGACTTCCTACACCGGGGAGCTGTTTTTT.

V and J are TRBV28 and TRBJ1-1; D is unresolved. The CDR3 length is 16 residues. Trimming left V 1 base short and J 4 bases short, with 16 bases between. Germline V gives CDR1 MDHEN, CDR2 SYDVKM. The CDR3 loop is CASSLSRTPRSTEAFF. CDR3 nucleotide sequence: TGTGCCAGCAGTTTATCCCGCACCCCTCGTAGCACTGAAGCTTTCTTT.

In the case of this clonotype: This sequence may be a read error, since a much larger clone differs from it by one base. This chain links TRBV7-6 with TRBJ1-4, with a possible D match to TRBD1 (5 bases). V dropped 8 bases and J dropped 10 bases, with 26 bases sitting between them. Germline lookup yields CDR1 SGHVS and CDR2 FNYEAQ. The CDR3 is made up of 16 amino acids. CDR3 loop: CASGDRLREAGGKLFF. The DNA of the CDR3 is TGTGCCAGCGGCGATCGTCTCCGGGAGGCGGGGGGAAAACTGTTTTTT.

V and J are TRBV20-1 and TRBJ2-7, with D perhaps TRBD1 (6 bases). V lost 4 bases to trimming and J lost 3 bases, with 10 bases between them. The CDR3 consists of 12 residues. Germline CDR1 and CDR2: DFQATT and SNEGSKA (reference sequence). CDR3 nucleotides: TGCAGTGCTAAAGGGGGTGGCTACGAGCAGTACTTC. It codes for CSAKGGGYEQYF.

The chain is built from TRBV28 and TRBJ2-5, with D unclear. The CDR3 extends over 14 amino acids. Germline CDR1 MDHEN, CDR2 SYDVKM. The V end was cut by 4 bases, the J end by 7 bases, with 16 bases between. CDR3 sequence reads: CASSSPTLLGTQYF. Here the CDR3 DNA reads TGTGCCAGCAGTTCCCCGACCCTCCTGGGGACCCAGTACTTC.

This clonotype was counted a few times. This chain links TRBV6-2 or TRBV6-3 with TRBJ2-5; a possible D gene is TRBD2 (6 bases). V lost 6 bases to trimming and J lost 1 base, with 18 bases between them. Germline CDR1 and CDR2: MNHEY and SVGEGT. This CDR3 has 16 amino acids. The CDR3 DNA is TGTGCCAGCAGATCCGGGGGACCGAAGGTCCAAGAGACCCAGTACTTC. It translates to CASRSGGPKVQETQYF.

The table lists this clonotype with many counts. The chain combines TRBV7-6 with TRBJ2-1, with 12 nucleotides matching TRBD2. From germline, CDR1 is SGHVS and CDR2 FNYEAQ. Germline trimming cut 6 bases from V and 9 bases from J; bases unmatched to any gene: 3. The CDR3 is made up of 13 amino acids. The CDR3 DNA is TGTGCCAGCAGGAAGACTAGCGGGGGTGAGCAGTTCTTC. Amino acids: CASRKTSGGEQFF.

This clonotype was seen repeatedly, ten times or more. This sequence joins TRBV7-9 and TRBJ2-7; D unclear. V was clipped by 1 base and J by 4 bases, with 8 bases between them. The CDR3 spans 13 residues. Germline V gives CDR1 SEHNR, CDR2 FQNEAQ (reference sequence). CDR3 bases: TGTGCCAGCAGCTTAGATTCTGGGTACGAGCAGTACTTC. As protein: CASSLDSGYEQYF.

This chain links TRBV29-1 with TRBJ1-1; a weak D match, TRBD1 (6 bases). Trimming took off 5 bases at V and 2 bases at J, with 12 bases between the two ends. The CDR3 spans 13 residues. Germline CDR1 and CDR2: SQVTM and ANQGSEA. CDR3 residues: CSVTGQTNTEAFF. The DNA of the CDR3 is TGCAGCGTTACTGGACAGACTAACACTGAAGCTTTCTTT.

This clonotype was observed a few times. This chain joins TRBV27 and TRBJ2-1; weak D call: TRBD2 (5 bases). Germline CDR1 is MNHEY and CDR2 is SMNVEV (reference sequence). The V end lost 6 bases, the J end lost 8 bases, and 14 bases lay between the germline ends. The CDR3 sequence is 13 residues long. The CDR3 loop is CASSLPLRDEQFF. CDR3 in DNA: TGTGCCAGCAGCCTACCTCTGAGGGATGAGCAGTTCTTC.

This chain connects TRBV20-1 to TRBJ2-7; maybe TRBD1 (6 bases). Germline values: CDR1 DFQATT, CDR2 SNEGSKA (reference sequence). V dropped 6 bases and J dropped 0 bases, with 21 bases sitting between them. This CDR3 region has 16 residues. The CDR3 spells CSAHEATGTVSYEQYF. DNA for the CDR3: TGCAGTGCCCACGAGGCCACAGGGACGGTCTCCTACGAGCAGTACTTC.

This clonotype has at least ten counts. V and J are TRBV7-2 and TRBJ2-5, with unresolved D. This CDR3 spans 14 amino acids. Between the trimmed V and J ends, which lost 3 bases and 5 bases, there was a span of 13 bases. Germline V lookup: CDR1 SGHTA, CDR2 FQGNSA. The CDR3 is CASSFTQMGETQYF. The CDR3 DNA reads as TGTGCCAGCAGCTTTACACAAATGGGGGAGACCCAGTACTTC.

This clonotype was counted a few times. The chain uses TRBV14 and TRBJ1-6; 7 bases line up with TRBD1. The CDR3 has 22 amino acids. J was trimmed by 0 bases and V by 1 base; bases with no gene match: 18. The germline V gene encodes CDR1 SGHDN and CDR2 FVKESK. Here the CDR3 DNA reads TGTGCCAGCAGCCAAGCTTGGCTTCCTACGGCAGGGGGAATCTCCTATAATTCACCCCTCCACTTT. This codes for CASSQAWLPTAGGISYNSPLHF.

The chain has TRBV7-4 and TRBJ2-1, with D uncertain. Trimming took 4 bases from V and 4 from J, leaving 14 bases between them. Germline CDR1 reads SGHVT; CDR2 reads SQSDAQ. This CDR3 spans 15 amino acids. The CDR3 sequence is CASSWEGPEYNEQFF. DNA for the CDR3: TGTGCCAGCAGCTGGGAAGGGCCGGAATACAATGAGCAGTTCTTC. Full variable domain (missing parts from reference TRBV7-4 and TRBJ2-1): GAGVSQSPRYKVAKRGRDVALRCDSISGHVTLYWYRQTLGQGSEVLTYSQSDAQRDKSGRPSGRFSAERPERSVSTLKIQRTEQGDSAVYLCASSWEGPEYNEQFFGPGTRLTVL.

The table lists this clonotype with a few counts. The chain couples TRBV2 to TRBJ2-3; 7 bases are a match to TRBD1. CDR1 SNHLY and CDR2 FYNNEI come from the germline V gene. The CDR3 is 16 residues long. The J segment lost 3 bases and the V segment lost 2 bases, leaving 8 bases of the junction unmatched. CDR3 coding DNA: TGTGCCAGCAGTGAACAGGGACAGATGGCTACAGATACGCAGTATTTT. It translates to CASSEQGQMATDTQYF.

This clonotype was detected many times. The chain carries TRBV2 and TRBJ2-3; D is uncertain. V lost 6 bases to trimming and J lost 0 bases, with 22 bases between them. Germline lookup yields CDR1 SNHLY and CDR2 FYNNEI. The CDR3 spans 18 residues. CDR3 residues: CASSSGEIGLPSTDTQYF. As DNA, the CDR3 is TGTGCCAGCAGCTCTGGGGAAATCGGGCTACCCAGCACAGATACGCAGTATTTT.

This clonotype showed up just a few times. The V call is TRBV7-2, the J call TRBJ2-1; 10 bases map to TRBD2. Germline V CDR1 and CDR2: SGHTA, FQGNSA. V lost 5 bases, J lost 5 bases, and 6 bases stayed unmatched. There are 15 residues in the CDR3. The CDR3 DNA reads TGTGCCAGCAGCCACAGCGGGGGGGCCGACAATGAGCAGTTCTTC. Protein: CASSHSGGADNEQFF. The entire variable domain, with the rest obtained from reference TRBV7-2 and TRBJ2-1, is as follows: GAGVSQSPSNKVTEKGKDVELRCDPISGHTALYWYRQSLGQGLEFLIYFQGNSAPDKSGLPSDRFSAERTGGSVSTLTIQRTQQEDSAVYLCASSHSGGADNEQFFGPGTRLTVL.

CDR3 sequence reads: CSARSRGYGYTF. The CDR3 coding sequence is TGCAGTGCTAGGTCCAGGGGCTATGGCTACACCTTC. This sequence joins TRBV20-1 and TRBJ1-2, with TRBD1 as a possible D gene (6 bases). This CDR3 contains 12 residues. The V gene lost 3 bases and the J gene lost 4 bases, with 9 bases spanning the gap. Germline V gives CDR1 DFQATT, CDR2 SNEGSKA (reference sequence).

CDR3 bases: TGTGCCAGCAGTTACGAGGGAGGGCCTTACAATGAGCAGTTCTTC. Encoded protein: CASSYEGGPYNEQFF. The J gene is TRBJ2-1, the V gene TRBV6-2 or TRBV6-3, with TRBD2 matching over 7 bases. Germline-derived CDR1 and CDR2 are MNHEY and SVGEGT. The junction had 5 bases not matched to a gene; V was cut back by 2 bases and J by 4 bases. The CDR3 consists of 15 residues.

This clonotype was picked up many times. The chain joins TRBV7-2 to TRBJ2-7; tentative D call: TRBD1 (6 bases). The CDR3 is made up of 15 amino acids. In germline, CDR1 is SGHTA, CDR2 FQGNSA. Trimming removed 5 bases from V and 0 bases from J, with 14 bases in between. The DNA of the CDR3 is TGTGCCAGCAGCCAATGGGGGACACCCTCCTACGAGCAGTACTTC. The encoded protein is CASSQWGTPSYEQYF.

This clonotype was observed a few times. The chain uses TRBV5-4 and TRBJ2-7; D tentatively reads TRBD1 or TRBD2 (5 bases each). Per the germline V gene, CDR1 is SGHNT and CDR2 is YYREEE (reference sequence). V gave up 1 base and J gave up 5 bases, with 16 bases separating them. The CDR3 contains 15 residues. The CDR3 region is CASSLPGTLADEQYF. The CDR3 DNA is TGTGCCAGCAGCTTGCCCGGGACGTTAGCCGACGAGCAGTACTTC.

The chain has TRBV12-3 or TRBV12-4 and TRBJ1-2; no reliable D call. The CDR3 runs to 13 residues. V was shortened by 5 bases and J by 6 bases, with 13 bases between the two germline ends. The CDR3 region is CASSLSGLNGYTF. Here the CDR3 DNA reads TGTGCCAGCAGTCTCTCGGGTCTCAATGGCTACACCTTC.

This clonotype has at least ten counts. The CDR3 bases are TGTGCCAGCAGCTTAGCTCCACAGGGGGGCACTGAAGCTTTCTTT. As protein: CASSLAPQGGTEAFF. The chain joins TRBV7-2 to TRBJ1-1; TRBD1 aligns across 8 bases. The CDR3 is 15 residues long. Trimming at V came to 0 bases and at J to 4 bases, leaving 4 bases not matched to a gene. The V gene's germline CDR1 is SGHTA and CDR2 FQGNSA. The whole variable domain, filled in from reference TRBV7-2 and TRBJ1-1, reads GAGVSQSPSNKVTEKGKDVELRCDPISGHTALYWYRQSLGQGLEFLIYFQGNSAPDKSGLPSDRFSAERTGGSVSTLTIQRTQQEDSAVYLCASSLAPQGGTEAFFGQGTRLTVV.